In its sample, the clone carrying this T cell receptor (beta chain) was seen once. The germline gives CDR1 MNHNS, CDR2 SASEGT. This CDR3 contains 14 residues. V dropped 5 bases and J dropped 5; count of bases not matched to a gene: 8. Each patient was aged 18 to 65 and had newly diagnosed hyperthyroidism of under 2 months' duration. These data belong to a study of T cells in Graves' hyperthyroidism and ophthalmopathy. Study information: Peripheral blood was secured at the point of initial diagnosis, before any treatment.

RNA transcripts served as the template for amplifying TCR beta CDR3 regions. The HTBI set primed first-round TCR CDR3 RT-PCR. From the multiplex PCR reads, TCRdb called clonotypes with MiXCR, one entry per CDR3 protein. Of some 770,000 distinct CDR3 sequences detected, about 17% appear once; the ten largest clones hold roughly 8%. Sequences were obtained from blood. J is TRBJ2-5 and V is TRBV6-1; 7 bases are a match to TRBD2. The sequence was collected from a man between 18 and 35 years old with Graves' hyperthyroidism. DNA for the CDR3: TGTGCCAGCAGTCCCCGAGCGGGACGGGAGACCCAGTACTTC. Its translation is CASSPRAGRETQYF.